The 31 T cell receptor beta chains given below trace back to one sample, sequenced in a study of blood T cells in healthy people across ages. For the second PCR, which ran for about 6 to 11 cycles, a sample-barcoded 5' primer and a J-beta primer mix were used. TCRdb reprocessed the 5' RACE reads via MiXCR and lists one record per CDR3 protein. The sample shows some 790,000 distinct CDR3 sequences, about 28% of them seen only once. The specimen was blood. These receptors came from a woman older than 75 in good health.

At least ten counts were recorded for this clonotype. The genes are TRBV15 and TRBJ2-1; 8 bases agree with TRBD2. Trimming at V came to 5 bases and at J to 9 bases, leaving 15 bases not matched to a gene. Germline CDR1 is LNHNV and CDR2 is YYDKDF (reference sequence). This CDR3 has 16 amino acids. The chain's CDR3 is CATSLPWAGGSGEQFF. The CDR3 nucleotides are TGTGCCACCAGCCTCCCCTGGGCGGGGGGATCGGGTGAGCAGTTCTTC.

In its sample, this clonotype was seen a few times. The chain joins TRBV29-1 to TRBJ2-3; the D gene is possibly TRBD1 (6 bases). The CDR3 totals 12 residues. Trimming took 8 bases from V and 4 from J, leaving 13 bases between them. Germline lookup yields CDR1 SQVTM and CDR2 ANQGSEA. The CDR3 loop is CSFTGFSDTQYF. The CDR3 region has the DNA TGCAGCTTTACAGGGTTCTCAGATACGCAGTATTTT.

There are many counts of this clonotype. The chain couples TRBV11-2 to TRBJ2-1; D gene uncertain. Germline-derived CDR1 and CDR2 are SGHAT and FQNNGV. This CDR3 region has 13 residues. V was shortened by 2 bases and J by 9 bases, with 11 bases between the two germline ends. CDR3 DNA sequence: TGTGCCAGCAGCTTAAGCCCTCTTCGTGAGCAGTTCTTC. Protein: CASSLSPLREQFF.

Many counts were recorded for this clonotype. The chain links TRBV5-5 to TRBJ2-1; the D gene is possibly TRBD2 (5 bases). V lost 4 bases to trimming and J lost 4 bases, with 9 bases between them. There are 13 residues in the CDR3. Germline V lookup: CDR1 SGHKS, CDR2 YYEKEE (reference sequence). In DNA, the CDR3 is TGTGCCAGCAGCCCGGACTTTTACAATGAGCAGTTCTTC. Amino acid sequence: CASSPDFYNEQFF.

This clonotype has a count of ten or more. The V gene is TRBV3-1, the J gene TRBJ2-7; D may be TRBD2 (5 bases). The CDR3 runs 15 residues. Looked up from germline, CDR1 is LGHDT and CDR2 is YNNKEL (reference sequence). With 1 base removed from V and 0 bases from J, the gap between germline ends came to 10 bases. CDR3 nucleotide sequence: TGTGCCAGCAGCCAAGTTGGAGGACCCTCCTACGAGCAGTACTTC. This codes for CASSQVGGPSYEQYF.

This clonotype occurred a few times. A much larger clone lies one base from this, so it may be a read error. The chain uses TRBV3-1 and TRBJ2-1, with TRBD2 matching 8 bases. TRBJ2-7 explains the end of the DNA better; the J call may be wrong. This CDR3 region has 15 residues. In germline, CDR1 is LGHDT, CDR2 YNNKEL (reference sequence). CDR3 region: CASSHYGGAHNEQYF. The CDR3 DNA reads as TGTGCCAGCAGCCACTACGGGGGGGCCCACAATGAGCAGTACTTC.

This clonotype was found a few times. The V call is TRBV18, the J call TRBJ1-1, with no clear D. The CDR3 totals 17 residues. Germline V gene lookup returns CDR1 KGHSH and CDR2 LQKENI. The germline V and J ends were trimmed by 0 bases and 0 bases, with 14 bases remaining between them. In DNA form, the CDR3 reads TGTGCCAGCTCACCACCGAAAGGGAATGGGATGAACACTGAAGCTTTCTTT. Its protein is CASSPPKGNGMNTEAFF.

This CDR3 reads CASSQRQGGGGTEAFF. The DNA of the CDR3 is TGTGCCAGCAGCCAACGACAGGGGGGGGGAGGCACTGAAGCTTTCTTT. The rearrangement uses TRBV7-2 and TRBJ1-1; 9 bases agree with TRBD1. The V and J ends lost 5 bases and 4 bases, in that order; junction bases with no gene match: 11. The CDR3 runs 16 residues. Looked up from germline, CDR1 is SGHTA and CDR2 is FQGNSA.

The chain links TRBV6-5 to TRBJ2-1; a weak D match, TRBD2 (6 bases). This CDR3 contains 15 residues. Germline V gene lookup returns CDR1 MNHEY and CDR2 SVGAGI. Trimming pared 3 bases from V and 8 bases from J, leaving 17 bases between. CDR3 DNA sequence: TGTGCCAGCAGTTATGGGACTCTCGCATTCCATGAGCAGTTCTTC. Its translation is CASSYGTLAFHEQFF.

Notes on this clonotype: This could be a read error, since a much larger clone is one nucleotide away. The chain is built from TRBV7-9 and TRBJ1-5; possibly TRBD1 for D (5 bases). The length of the CDR3 is 14 residues. From germline, CDR1 is SEHNR and CDR2 FQNEAQ (reference sequence). The V gene lost 4 bases and the J gene lost 6 bases, with 13 bases spanning the gap. This CDR3 is CASSCTGDGQPQHF. Here the CDR3 DNA reads TGTGCCAGCAGCTGCACAGGTGACGGTCAGCCCCAGCATTTT.

For this clonotype: The junction departs from germline at one end; a sequencing error may be responsible. The chain couples TRBV6-5 to TRBJ2-2, with D tentatively TRBD2 (5 bases). The CDR3 totals 16 residues. Germline V lookup: CDR1 MNHEY, CDR2 SVGAGI. CDR3 sequence (DNA): TGTGCCAGCAGTTACTCGCCCCCAGAAAGCACCGGGGAGCGGTTTTTT. Residues: CASSYSPPESTGERFF.

There are many counts of this clonotype. CDR3 loop: CSVTGGYEQYF. The DNA for the CDR3 is TGCAGCGTTACGGGTGGCTACGAGCAGTACTTC. The chain carries TRBV29-1 and TRBJ2-7; D gene unclear. Per the germline V gene, CDR1 is SQVTM and CDR2 is ANQGSEA. The CDR3 sequence is 11 residues long. V lost 5 bases to trimming and J lost 3 bases, with 8 bases between them.

This clonotype was observed at least ten times. V and J are TRBV5-5 and TRBJ1-2; D call uncertain. The germline V gene encodes CDR1 SGHKS and CDR2 YYEKEE (reference sequence). V lost 2 bases, J lost 4 bases, and 18 bases lay in between. There are 16 residues in the CDR3. DNA for the CDR3: TGTGCCAGCAGCTTAGAGGAAGGAGCCCGTCGCTATGGCTACACCTTC. Its protein product is CASSLEEGARRYGYTF. Drawing the rest from reference TRBV5-5 and TRBJ1-2, the complete variable domain is DAGVTQSPTHLIKTRGQQVTLRCSPISGHKSVSWYQQVLGQGPQFIFQYYEKEERGRGNFPDRFSARQFPNYSSELNVNALLLGDSALYLCASSLEEGARRYGYTFGSGTRLTVV.

For this clonotype: An end of the junction does not agree with germline; a read error may underlie this. The chain has TRBV7-2 and TRBJ2-3; 9 bases fit TRBD2. Germline CDR1 reads SGHTA; CDR2 reads FQGNSA. The CDR3 has 15 residues. CDR3 region: CAGSLEGLAYDTQYF. In DNA, the CDR3 is TGCGCCGGCAGCTTAGAAGGACTAGCGTACGATACGCAGTATTTT.

This clonotype has at least ten counts. This rearrangement joins TRBV6-2 or TRBV6-3 to TRBJ2-7, with 8 positions matching TRBD1. CDR1 MNHEY and CDR2 SVGEGT come from the germline V gene. V lost 0 bases to trimming and J lost 1 base; unmatched junction nucleotides: 5. The CDR3 extends over 16 amino acids. The chain's CDR3 is CASSYSRTGNSYEQYF. The CDR3 bases are TGTGCCAGCAGTTACTCGAGGACAGGGAATTCCTACGAGCAGTACTTC.

J is TRBJ1-1 and V is TRBV28, with 11 positions matching TRBD1. Germline CDR1 MDHEN, CDR2 SYDVKM. This CDR3 comprises 14 residues. V dropped 5 bases and J dropped 11; count of bases not matched to a gene: 10. The CDR3 DNA reads TGTGCCAGCAGTCAACCGCAGGACAGGGGGCTTGCTTTCTTT. This translates into CASSQPQDRGLAFF.

Ten or more counts support this clonotype. This chain connects TRBV11-3 to TRBJ2-1, with TRBD2 matching 8 bases. This CDR3 spans 16 amino acids. Germline lookup yields CDR1 SGHNT and CDR2 YENEEA. V lost 2 bases and J lost 2; bases outside the gene matches: 5. As DNA, the CDR3 is TGTGCCAGCAGCTTAATAGCGGGGCACACCTACAATGAGCAGTTCTTC. Translation gives CASSLIAGHTYNEQFF.

This clonotype was recorded at least ten times. The chain recombines TRBV5-1 with TRBJ2-5, with a weak D call TRBD1 (5 bases). CDR1 SGHRS and CDR2 YFSETQ come from the germline V gene. V was clipped by 2 bases and J by 3 bases, with 8 bases between them. This CDR3 is built from 13 residues. The CDR3, as DNA: TGCGCCAGCAGCTTCTCAGGGAAAGAGACCCAGTACTTC. It codes for CASSFSGKETQYF.

The chain recombines TRBV12-3 or TRBV12-4 with TRBJ2-5, with TRBD1 as a possible D gene (6 bases). V lost 5 bases and J 5 bases, leaving 18 bases between the germline ends. The CDR3 runs 15 residues. Here the CDR3 DNA reads TGTGCCAGCAGTCAAGACGGGACAATCCAGGAGACCCAGTACTTC. It is translated as CASSQDGTIQETQYF.

The rearrangement uses TRBV6-2 or TRBV6-3 and TRBJ2-2; 7 nucleotides align to TRBD2. The germline V gene has CDR1 MNHEY and CDR2 SVGEGT. The CDR3 covers 16 residues. The V and J ends lost 6 bases and 7 bases, in that order; junction bases with no gene match: 14. The DNA of the CDR3 is TGTGCCAGCAGACGAACTGGGAGGGGTTATCACGGGGAGCTGTTTTTT. As protein: CASRRTGRGYHGELFF.

This clonotype appeared a few times. V and J are TRBV20-1 and TRBJ2-7; D uncertain. Matching the DNA end better, TRBJ2-5 makes the J call doubtful. CDR1 and CDR2 (germline): DFQATT, SNEGSKA (reference sequence). The CDR3 runs 11 residues. CDR3 coding DNA: TGCAGTGCTAGAATTACAGAGACCCAGTACTTC. Protein sequence: CSARITETQYF.

The sample holds a few counts of this clonotype. The chain carries TRBV5-4 and TRBJ2-1; D perhaps matches TRBD2 (6 bases). V was shortened by 5 bases and J by 7 bases, with 13 bases between the two germline ends. Germline V CDR1 and CDR2: SGHNT, YYREEE (reference sequence). This CDR3 contains 13 residues. In DNA form, the CDR3 reads TGTGCCAGCAGTCCCGGTGGGGGGAATGAGCAGTTCTTC. As protein: CASSPGGGNEQFF. The whole variable domain, remainder taken from reference TRBV5-4 and TRBJ2-1, is ETGVTQSPTHLIKTRGQQVTLRCSSQSGHNTVSWYQQALGQGPQFIFQYYREEENGRGNFPPRFSGLQFPNYSSELNVNALELDDSALYLCASSPGGGNEQFFGPGTRLTVL.

The chain employs TRBV6-5 and TRBJ1-1; the match to TRBD1 covers 7 bases. V was clipped by 6 bases and J by 11 bases; unmatched bases: 9. This CDR3 is 12 amino acids long. Germline V gene data show CDR1 as MNHEY and CDR2 as SVGAGI. CDR3 protein: CASSRQGLRAFF. DNA of the CDR3: TGTGCCAGCAGCCGACAGGGACTAAGGGCTTTCTTT.

This clonotype was counted a few times. The chain joins TRBV28 to TRBJ2-7; TRBD1 agrees at 10 bases. The ends lost 7 bases at V and 1 base at J; junction bases unmatched: 10. CDR3 length: 16 residues. CDR1 is MDHEN, CDR2 SYDVKM, per germline. The CDR3 loop reads CASTSPPGQGSYEQYF. The CDR3 DNA is TGTGCCAGCACCTCTCCACCGGGACAGGGGTCCTACGAGCAGTACTTC. The variable domain in full, completed from reference TRBV28 and TRBJ2-7, reads DVKVTQSSRYLVKRTGEKVFLECVQDMDHENMFWYRQDPGLGLRLIYFSYDVKMKEKGDIPEGYSVSREKKERFSLILESASTNQTSMYLCASTSPPGQGSYEQYFGPGTRLTVT.

On this clonotype itself: This may come from a read error, since a much larger clone is one base off. The J gene is TRBJ1-2, the V gene TRBV4-2, with D unclear. Germline lookup yields CDR1 LGHNA and CDR2 YNFKEQ. The V end was cut by 0 bases, the J end by 8 bases, with 16 bases between. The CDR3 totals 15 residues. The CDR3 region is CASSQERQPMNGYTF. In nucleotides, the CDR3 is TGTGCCAGCAGCCAAGAAAGGCAGCCTATGAACGGCTACACCTTC.

This clonotype came up a few times. The V gene is TRBV7-2, the J gene TRBJ2-2; 10 bases match TRBD1. The length of the CDR3 is 15 residues. Germline V gene lookup returns CDR1 SGHTA and CDR2 FQGNSA. Unmatched junction bases numbered 8, after V lost 6 bases and J lost 7 bases. The CDR3 DNA sequence: TGTGCCAGCAGAACCGGGACAGGGGTTGTCGGGGAGCTGTTTTTT. Protein product: CASRTGTGVVGELFF.

The sample holds many counts of this clonotype. The chain recombines TRBV20-1 with TRBJ2-3; 11 bases match TRBD2. Germline V CDR1 and CDR2: DFQATT, SNEGSKA (reference sequence). The V segment lost 3 bases and the J segment 3 bases; nucleotides outside the gene matches: 5. The CDR3 extends over 15 amino acids. The CDR3 sequence: CSARVAGGWTDTQYF. DNA for the CDR3: TGCAGTGCTAGGGTAGCGGGGGGGTGGACAGATACGCAGTATTTT.

This clonotype was counted at least ten times. The J gene is TRBJ2-5, the V gene TRBV15; D is possibly TRBD2 (6 bases). The V end was cut by 9 bases, the J end by 1 base, with 12 bases between. CDR3 length: 13 amino acids. CDR1 LNHNV and CDR2 YYDKDF come from the germline V gene (reference sequence). The CDR3 DNA reads as TGTGCCACTACCGGGGGTTTCCAAGAGACCCAGTACTTC. It specifies CATTGGFQETQYF. Based on the CDR3 plus reference TRBV15 and TRBJ2-5, the full variable domain is DAMVIQNPRYQVTQFGKPVTLSCSQTLNHNVMYWYQQKSSQAPKLLFHYYDKDFNNEADTPDNFQSRRPNTSFCFLDIRSPGLGDTAMYLCATTGGFQETQYFGPGTRLLVL.

The CDR3 here is CASSPWRVNTEAFF. CDR3 nucleotide sequence: TGTGCCAGCAGCCCGTGGAGAGTGAACACTGAAGCTTTCTTT. The chain joins TRBV7-9 to TRBJ1-1; D unresolved. Trimming cost V 5 bases and J 0 bases, with 10 bases left between them. CDR3 length: 14 amino acids. Germline V CDR1 and CDR2: SEHNR, FQNEAQ (reference sequence).

The chain is built from TRBV10-3 and TRBJ1-5, with a tentative D call TRBD1 (6 bases). The CDR3 is 17 residues long. Looked up from germline, CDR1 is ENHRY and CDR2 is SYGVKD. Trimming left V 3 bases short and J 2 bases short, with 17 bases between. As DNA, the CDR3 is TGTGCCATCAGTGACGCGGCAGGGGTTGGGCGCAATCAGCCCCAGCATTTT. It specifies CAISDAAGVGRNQPQHF.

This clonotype was recorded once. A much larger clone differs from this one at a single base, so this may be a read error. This chain uses TRBV9 with TRBJ2-3; D is ambiguous. The V gene's germline CDR1 is SGDLS and CDR2 YYNGEE. Trimming shortened V by 6 bases and J by 2 bases, and 10 bases separated the two germline ends. The CDR3 contains 13 residues. The CDR3 protein is CASNERITDTQYF. Written as DNA, the CDR3 is TGTGCCAGCAACGAGAGAATCACAGATACGCAGTATTTT.